Presented here are 29 T cell receptor beta chains from one specimen sequenced in a study of cytomegalovirus exposure and HLA in healthy donors. PCR primers comprised 60 Vbeta and 13 Jbeta primers. Assay: immunoSEQ multiplex PCR; the TCRdb copy retains only in-frame clones and omits some. The sample shows about 200,000 clones, about nine tenths of them seen only once. The sample consisted of PBMCs. Receptors originate from a boy between 2 and 10 years old in good health and CMV-seronegative.

The chain carries TRBV2 and TRBJ1-5; D remains unclear. Germline loops: CDR1 SNHLY, CDR2 FYNNEI. Trimming removed 1 base at V and 4 bases at J, with 8 bases between. CDR3 length: 14 residues. This chain's CDR3 is CASSEDSQNQPQHF. The CDR3 DNA is TGTGCCAGCAGTGAAGACAGTCAGAATCAGCCCCAGCATTTT.

The genes are TRBV2 and TRBJ2-7, with D possibly TRBD1 on 6 matching bases. V was trimmed by 9 bases and J by 2 bases, leaving 20 bases between them. The CDR3 sequence is 15 residues long. Germline CDR1 and CDR2: SNHLY and FYNNEI. As DNA, the CDR3 is TGTGCCAGTTGGTATCCATTTGGACAGCCCTACGAGCAGTACTTC. Its protein is CASWYPFGQPYEQYF.

The gene calls are TRBV19 and TRBJ1-5; D remains unclear. The V and J ends lost 3 bases and 6 bases respectively, with 6 bases between them. CDR1 is LNHDA, CDR2 SQIVND, per germline (reference sequence). The CDR3 covers 12 residues. In nucleotides, the CDR3 is TGTGCCAGTAGTATCGGCGGTCAGCCCCAGCATTTT. Protein sequence: CASSIGGQPQHF.

The chain is built from TRBV27 and TRBJ2-4; perhaps TRBD2 as D (6 bases). The germline CDR1 and CDR2 sequences are MNHEY and SMNVEV (reference sequence). The V and J ends lost 2 bases and 0 bases respectively, with 8 bases between them. The CDR3 sequence is 15 residues long. The CDR3 sequence is CASSLQGLAKNIQYF. CDR3 DNA: TGTGCCAGCAGTTTACAGGGACTAGCCAAAAACATTCAGTACTTC.

V and J are TRBV2 and TRBJ2-7; D is uncertain. Trimming removed 1 base at V and 2 bases at J, with 12 bases between. The length of the CDR3 is 15 residues. Germline V lookup: CDR1 SNHLY, CDR2 FYNNEI. The CDR3: CASSEGPTPTYEQYF. In nucleotides, the CDR3 is TGTGCCAGCAGTGAAGGTCCGACACCCACCTACGAGCAGTACTTC.

This chain uses TRBV18 with TRBJ2-7, with 7 bases lining up with TRBD1. The CDR3 extends over 14 amino acids. With V trimmed by 2 bases and J by 4 bases, 5 bases remained unmatched. Germline-derived CDR1 and CDR2 are KGHSH and LQKENI. The CDR3 region is CASSPVEGAYEQYF. CDR3 nucleotides: TGTGCCAGCTCACCAGTCGAGGGGGCTTACGAGCAGTACTTC.

V and J are TRBV12-1 and TRBJ2-7; the table names TRBD1, a call not compared with the DNA. TRBV12-1 is described as a pseudogene. The CDR3 loop spans 19 amino acids. In DNA, the CDR3 is TGTGCCAGCACCAACCATCCCGGGTTGGGTAGGGGTCGACACTACGAGCAGTACTTC. The encoded protein is CASTNHPGLGRGRHYEQYF.

V is TRBV7-8 and J is TRBJ2-7; 7 bases align to TRBD2. The CDR3 covers 15 residues. Germline V CDR1 and CDR2: SGHVS, FQNEAQ. Trimming removed 4 bases from V and 2 bases from J; junction bases left unmatched: 8. DNA of the CDR3: TGTGCCAGCAGCTCCGAAGCGGGGACGACCTACGAGCAGTACTTC. Protein product: CASSSEAGTTYEQYF.

The rearrangement joins TRBV7-3 to TRBJ2-5; 8 nucleotides line up with TRBD2. The CDR3 loop spans 19 amino acids. Per germline, CDR1 SGHTA and CDR2 FQGTGA. V gave up 5 bases and J gave up 1 base; unmatched junction bases: 18. The CDR3 spells CASSHRRKKRELGQETQYF. CDR3 nucleotide sequence: TGTGCCAGCAGCCACCGGCGAAAAAAGCGGGAGTTGGGCCAAGAGACCCAGTACTTC.

V is TRBV5-1 and J is TRBJ2-1, with D maybe TRBD1 (7 bases). Germline values: CDR1 SGHRS, CDR2 YFSETQ. Between the trimmed V and J ends, which lost 0 bases and 8 bases, there was a span of 15 bases. This CDR3 spans 15 amino acids. DNA for the CDR3: TGCGCCAGCAGCTTGGCCCAGGGGGGAATGGATGAGCAGTTCTTC. It codes for CASSLAQGGMDEQFF.

V usage is TRBV18 and J usage is TRBJ2-1; D is perhaps TRBD1 (6 bases). The CDR3 is 15 amino acids. Germline V gene lookup returns CDR1 KGHSH and CDR2 LQKENI. Trimming left V 6 bases short and J 1 base short, with 13 bases between. The CDR3 nucleotides read TGTGCCAGCTCCCCAAGACAGGATTCCTACAATGAGCAGTTCTTC. Its translation: CASSPRQDSYNEQFF. The entire variable domain, with the rest obtained from reference TRBV18 and TRBJ2-1, is as follows: NAGVMQNPRHLVRRRGQEARLRCSPMKGHSHVYWYRQLPEEGLKFMVYLQKENIIDESGMPKERFSAEFPKEGPSILRIQQVVRGDSAAYFCASSPRQDSYNEQFFGPGTRLTVL.

V gene TRBV7-6 combines with J gene TRBJ2-7, with 7 bases identical to TRBD1. Trimming removed 5 bases from V and 1 base from J; junction bases left unmatched: 8. Germline V gene lookup returns CDR1 SGHVS and CDR2 FNYEAQ. The CDR3 runs 15 residues. This chain's CDR3 is CASSLSRGSSYEQYF. The DNA for the CDR3 is TGTGCCAGCAGCCTCTCCAGGGGGTCGTCCTACGAGCAGTACTTC.

The gene calls are TRBV5-1 and TRBJ1-4; tentative D call: TRBD1 (6 bases). Trimming stripped 1 base from V and 6 bases from J, with 16 bases between. From germline, CDR1 is SGHRS and CDR2 YFSETQ. This CDR3 spans 16 amino acids. The CDR3 sequence is CASSLPGQQPHEKLFF. As DNA, the CDR3 is TGCGCCAGCAGCTTGCCGGGACAACAACCTCATGAAAAACTGTTTTTT.

CDR3 nucleotides: TGTGCCAGCAGTGGCGATAGCCGAGAGACCCAGTACTTC. It is translated as CASSGDSRETQYF. This chain uses TRBV2 with TRBJ2-5; D is uncertain. The germline V and J ends were trimmed by 4 bases and 4 bases, with 10 bases remaining between them. This CDR3 contains 13 residues. Per the germline V gene, CDR1 is SNHLY and CDR2 is FYNNEI.

The chain is built from TRBV5-1 and TRBJ2-1; 12 bases align to TRBD2. The CDR3 totals 16 residues. From germline, CDR1 is SGHRS and CDR2 YFSETQ. The V and J ends lost 4 bases and 7 bases, in that order; junction bases with no gene match: 9. The CDR3 protein is CASSPALAGGANEQFF. The CDR3 DNA reads as TGCGCCAGCAGCCCCGCCCTAGCGGGGGGGGCTAATGAGCAGTTCTTC.

The V and J genes are TRBV2 and TRBJ1-6; D unresolved. The CDR3 covers 13 residues. Germline CDR1 and CDR2: SNHLY and FYNNEI. The V end was cut by 3 bases, the J end by 6 bases, with 6 bases between. CDR3 DNA sequence: TGTGCCAGCAGTGAGCTAGTTAATTCACCCCTCCACTTT. This gives the protein CASSELVNSPLHF.

V gene TRBV18 combines with J gene TRBJ2-6; 7 nucleotides match TRBD1. V lost 6 bases, J lost 4 bases, and 9 bases stayed unmatched. CDR3 length: 16 amino acids. The V gene's germline CDR1 is KGHSH and CDR2 LQKENI. The CDR3 loop reads CASSGIGGAGANVLTF. The CDR3 DNA follows: TGTGCCAGCTCTGGTATAGGGGGCGCAGGGGCCAACGTCCTGACTTTC.

This chain connects TRBV9 to TRBJ2-2; no definite D call. Germline values: CDR1 SGDLS, CDR2 YYNGEE. The CDR3 totals 13 residues. V was pared by 1 base and J by 5 bases, with 6 bases between. The CDR3, as DNA: TGTGCCAGCAGCGTATTGAGTACCGGGGAGCTGTTTTTT. Its translation is CASSVLSTGELFF.

In DNA, the CDR3 is TGCGCCAGCAGCTTGGAAGGAGTCGCAACTGAAGCTTTCTTT. It codes for CASSLEGVATEAFF. This chain joins TRBV5-1 and TRBJ1-1; D uncertain. The CDR3 covers 14 residues. V was shortened by 0 bases and J by 5 bases, with 11 bases between the two germline ends. Per the germline V gene, CDR1 is SGHRS and CDR2 is YFSETQ.

The chain employs TRBV9 and TRBJ2-3; 9 bases are shared with TRBD2. Germline trimming cut 0 bases from V and 8 bases from J; bases unmatched to any gene: 1. CDR3 length equals 13 residues. Germline V lookup: CDR1 SGDLS, CDR2 YYNGEE. The CDR3 spells CASSVETSGTQYF. CDR3 in DNA: TGTGCCAGCAGCGTAGAGACTAGCGGTACGCAGTATTTT.

This clone was counted once. The CDR3: CASSSGTTSSYNEQFF. The CDR3 coding sequence is TGTGCCAGCAGTTCCGGGACTACGAGCTCCTACAATGAGCAGTTCTTC. The chain employs TRBV28 and TRBJ2-1, with TRBD2 matching over 7 bases. There are 16 residues in the CDR3. Per the germline V gene, CDR1 is MDHEN and CDR2 is SYDVKM. The V segment lost 4 bases and the J segment 0 bases; nucleotides outside the gene matches: 6.

This chain links TRBV4-1 with TRBJ2-3; D is undetermined. Germline CDR1 reads MGHRA; CDR2 reads YSYEKL. The germline V and J ends were trimmed by 6 bases and 5 bases, with 9 bases remaining between them. The CDR3 is made up of 12 amino acids. DNA for the CDR3: TGCGCCAGCAGTTATACGGGAGATACGCAGTATTTT. Amino acids: CASSYTGDTQYF.

V is TRBV9 and J is TRBJ2-7, with D perhaps TRBD1 (6 bases). Germline V gene sequence: CDR1 SGDLS, CDR2 YYNGEE. The V end lost 3 bases, the J end lost 3 bases, and 13 bases lay between the germline ends. The length of the CDR3 is 14 residues. This chain's CDR3 is CASSEGGALYEQYF. The CDR3 DNA sequence: TGTGCCAGCAGCGAAGGGGGTGCCCTCTACGAGCAGTACTTC. The full variable domain, its missing parts supplied by reference TRBV9 and TRBJ2-7, is DSGVTQTPKHLITATGQRVTLRCSPRSGDLSVYWYQQSLDQGLQFLIQYYNGEERAKGNILERFSAQQFPDLHSELNLSSLELGDSALYFCASSEGGALYEQYFGPGTRLTVT.

The rearrangement joins TRBV9 to TRBJ1-4; D not resolved. Trimming stripped 5 bases from V and 0 bases from J, with 5 bases between. CDR3 length: 13 residues. Germline-derived CDR1 and CDR2 are SGDLS and YYNGEE. This chain's CDR3 is CASSTATNEKLFF. The CDR3 DNA reads TGTGCCAGCAGTACTGCAACTAATGAAAAACTGTTTTTT.

The chain employs TRBV29-1 and TRBJ2-3; D is possibly TRBD2 (6 bases). V was pared by 6 bases and J by 1 base, with 11 bases between. The germline V gene has CDR1 SQVTM and CDR2 ANQGSEA. CDR3 length: 13 residues. The CDR3 is CSVESGGTDTQYF. In DNA form, the CDR3 reads TGCAGCGTAGAGTCGGGAGGCACAGATACGCAGTATTTT.

The chain joins TRBV28 to TRBJ2-2, with TRBD2 matching 10 bases. Germline CDR1 MDHEN, CDR2 SYDVKM. This CDR3 is built from 19 residues. The V gene end was trimmed by 7 bases and the J gene end by 1 base; junction bases not matched to a gene: 15. CDR3 in amino acids: CASTIGLAGVGRNTGELFF. Here the CDR3 DNA reads TGTGCCAGCACCATTGGCCTAGCGGGAGTCGGAAGGAACACCGGGGAGCTGTTTTTT.

In its sample, this clone was seen once. DNA for the CDR3: TGTGCCAGCAGTCGTAAGCGTATGGGACAGGGTGATCAGCCCCAGCATTTT. This codes for CASSRKRMGQGDQPQHF. This sequence joins TRBV28 and TRBJ1-5; 9 positions match TRBD1. The CDR3 contains 17 residues. Germline assignment: CDR1 MDHEN and CDR2 SYDVKM. Losses at the gene ends were 5 bases for V and 5 bases for J; bases not matched to a gene: 13.

Comment on this clone: Mismatch with germline at one junction end may stem from a read error. The V gene is TRBV5-1, the J gene TRBJ2-3; D unclear. Germline lookup yields CDR1 SGHRS and CDR2 YFSETQ. The CDR3 sequence is 17 residues long. The CDR3 sequence is CAGSLVFDGESTDTQYF. DNA for the CDR3: TGCGCCGGCAGCTTGGTGTTTGATGGAGAATCGACAGATACGCAGTATTTT.

The genes are TRBV6-6 and TRBJ1-5; tentative D call: TRBD1 (5 bases). V lost 5 bases and J 10 bases, leaving 18 bases between the germline ends. The V gene's germline CDR1 is MNHNY and CDR2 SVGAGI (reference sequence). This CDR3 region has 14 residues. The CDR3: CASSERDSRGPQHF. As DNA, the CDR3 is TGTGCCAGCAGTGAGCGGGACTCGCGGGGACCCCAGCATTTT.